These 3 T cell receptor beta chains originate from one sample sequenced in a study of T-cell reconstitution after alpha-beta-depleted transplantation in children. TCRbeta library preparation incorporated unique molecular identifiers. TCRdb independently ran MiXCR on the PCR reads; one entry per CDR3 protein. The sample has just over 950,000 distinct CDR3 sequences; roughly 31% are singletons. The input for sequencing was PBMCs, mostly from graft donor cells, taken 360 days after TCRalphabeta/CD19-depleted stem cell transplant. The receptors come from a boy under two years old who had a stem cell transplant for SCID, so the T cells may come from the graft donor.

This clonotype was observed at least ten times. The chain links TRBV29-1 to TRBJ2-5; D unresolved. Germline V gene lookup returns CDR1 SQVTM and CDR2 ANQGSEA. V lost 6 bases to trimming and J lost 1 base, with 9 bases between them. The CDR3 runs 12 residues. CDR3 DNA: TGCAGCGTCAGTCCCGGCCAAGAGACCCAGTACTTC. The encoded protein is CSVSPGQETQYF.

This clonotype appeared a few times. CDR3 sequence: CASSGLPPTRELFF. CDR3 nucleotides: TGCGCCAGCTCTGGACTCCCCCCAACCCGGGAGCTGTTTTTT. The chain recombines TRBV5-1 with TRBJ2-2; tentative D call: TRBD2 (5 bases). In germline, CDR1 is SGHRS, CDR2 YFSETQ. Trimming stripped 7 bases from V and 9 bases from J, with 19 bases between. This CDR3 has 14 residues. The full variable domain, completed using reference TRBV5-1 and TRBJ2-2, is KAGVTQTPRYLIKTRGQQVTLSCSPISGHRSVSWYQQTPGQGLQFLFEYFSETQRNKGNFPGRFSGRQFSNSRSEMNVSTLELGDSALYLCASSGLPPTRELFFGEGSRLTVL.

This clonotype was counted a few times. The CDR3 DNA reads as TGTGCCAGCAGAGAGGGGAAAATGAACACTGAAGCTTTCTTT. Translating gives CASREGKMNTEAFF. The chain couples TRBV7-9 to TRBJ1-1; D is perhaps TRBD1 (5 bases). Germline V lookup: CDR1 SEHNR, CDR2 FQNEAQ (reference sequence). V lost 6 bases and J 0 bases, leaving 11 bases between the germline ends. CDR3 length: 14 residues.